This TCR beta chain originates from a study of blood T cell repertoires in COVID-19. The wider study: The cDNA or gDNA used as material had been derived from T cells, B-cell-depleted T cells, or PBMCs.

The assay was immunoSEQ multiplex PCR, and TCRdb's table has in-frame clones only and misses some. This sample has 120,000 to 150,000 clones, with about 84% found just once. Source material: peripheral blood. This TCR derives from a woman aged 80 or over in a cohort sampled during active or convalescent COVID-19.

CDR3 nucleotides: TGTGCCAGCAGTTTCATCCAAAACAGGGGGCGAGCTAACGAGCAGTACTTC. Translated, it gives CASSFIQNRGRANEQYF. This chain connects TRBV27 to TRBJ2-7; 9 bases align to TRBD1. CDR3 length: 17 amino acids. The J segment lost 5 bases and the V segment lost 3 bases, leaving 14 bases of the junction unmatched. Germline V gene sequence: CDR1 MNHEY, CDR2 SMNVEV (reference sequence).